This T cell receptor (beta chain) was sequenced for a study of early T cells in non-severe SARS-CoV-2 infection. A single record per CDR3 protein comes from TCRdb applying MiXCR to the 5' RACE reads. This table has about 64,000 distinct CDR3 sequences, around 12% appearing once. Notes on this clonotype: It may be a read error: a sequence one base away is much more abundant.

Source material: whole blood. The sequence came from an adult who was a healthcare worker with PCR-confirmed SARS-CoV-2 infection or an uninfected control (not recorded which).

In DNA, the CDR3 is TGTGCCAGCGGTTTAGGGGTGAACTATGGCTACACCTTC. Translated, it gives CASGLGVNYGYTF. V and J are TRBV12-3 or TRBV12-4 and TRBJ1-2; D is possibly TRBD1 (5 bases). The CDR3 is 13 residues long.